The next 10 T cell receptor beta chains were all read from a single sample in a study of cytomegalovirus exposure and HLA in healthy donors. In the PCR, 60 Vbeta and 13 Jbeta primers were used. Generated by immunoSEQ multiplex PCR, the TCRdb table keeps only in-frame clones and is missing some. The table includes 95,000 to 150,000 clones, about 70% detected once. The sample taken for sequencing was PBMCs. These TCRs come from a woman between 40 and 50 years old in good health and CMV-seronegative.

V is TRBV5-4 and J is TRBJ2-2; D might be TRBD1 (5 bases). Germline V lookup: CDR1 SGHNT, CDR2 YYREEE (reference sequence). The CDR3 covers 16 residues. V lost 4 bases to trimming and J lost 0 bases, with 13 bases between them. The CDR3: CASSPDTFANTGELFF. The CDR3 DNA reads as TGTGCCAGCAGCCCGGACACGTTCGCGAACACCGGGGAGCTGTTTTTT.

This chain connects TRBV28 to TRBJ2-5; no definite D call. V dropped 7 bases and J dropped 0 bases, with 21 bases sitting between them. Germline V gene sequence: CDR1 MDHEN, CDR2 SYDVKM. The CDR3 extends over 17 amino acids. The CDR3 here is CASTLRDSGLYQETQYF. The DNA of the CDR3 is TGTGCCAGCACCTTGAGAGACTCTGGCCTGTACCAAGAGACCCAGTACTTC.

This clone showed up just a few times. CDR3 region: CASSRDRGRYEQYF. The CDR3 nucleotides are TGTGCCAGCAGCCGGGACAGGGGGCGGTACGAGCAGTACTTC. The rearrangement joins TRBV7-2 to TRBJ2-7; the match to TRBD1 covers 12 bases. This CDR3 has 14 amino acids. Germline CDR1 is SGHTA and CDR2 is FQGNSA. V lost 5 bases and J lost 4; bases outside the gene matches: 3.

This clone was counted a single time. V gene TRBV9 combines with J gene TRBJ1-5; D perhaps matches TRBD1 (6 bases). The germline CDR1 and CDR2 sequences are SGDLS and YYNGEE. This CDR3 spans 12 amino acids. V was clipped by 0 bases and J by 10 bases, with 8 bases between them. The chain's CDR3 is CASSVDGGPQHF. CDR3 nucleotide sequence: TGTGCCAGCAGCGTAGATGGGGGCCCCCAGCATTTT.

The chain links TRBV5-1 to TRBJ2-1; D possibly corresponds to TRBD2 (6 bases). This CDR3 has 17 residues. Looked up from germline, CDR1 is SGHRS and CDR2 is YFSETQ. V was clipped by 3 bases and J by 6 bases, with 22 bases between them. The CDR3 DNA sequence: TGCGCCAGCAGCTCTGCCGCATTGGGTTCCGGGGGCAATGAGCAGTTCTTC. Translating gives CASSSAALGSGGNEQFF.

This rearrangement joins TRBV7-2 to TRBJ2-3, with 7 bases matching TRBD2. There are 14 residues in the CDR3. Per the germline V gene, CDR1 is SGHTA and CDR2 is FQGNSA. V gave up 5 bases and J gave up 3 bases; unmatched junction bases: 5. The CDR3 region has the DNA TGTGCCAGCAGCCGACTAGCCGGGACAGATACGCAGTATTTT. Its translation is CASSRLAGTDTQYF.

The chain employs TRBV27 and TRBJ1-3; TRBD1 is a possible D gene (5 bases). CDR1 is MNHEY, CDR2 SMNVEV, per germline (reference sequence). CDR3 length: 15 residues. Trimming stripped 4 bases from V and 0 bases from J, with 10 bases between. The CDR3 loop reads CASSWRGTSGNTIYF. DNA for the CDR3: TGTGCCAGCAGTTGGAGGGGAACCTCTGGAAACACCATATATTTT.

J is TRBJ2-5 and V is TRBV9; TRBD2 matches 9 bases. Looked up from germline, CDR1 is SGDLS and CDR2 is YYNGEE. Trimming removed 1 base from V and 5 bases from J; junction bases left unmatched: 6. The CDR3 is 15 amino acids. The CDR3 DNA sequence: TGTGCCAGCAGCGTACAGGTAGCGGGGGAGGAGACCCAGTACTTC. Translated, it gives CASSVQVAGEETQYF. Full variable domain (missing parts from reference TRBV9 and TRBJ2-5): DSGVTQTPKHLITATGQRVTLRCSPRSGDLSVYWYQQSLDQGLQFLIQYYNGEERAKGNILERFSAQQFPDLHSELNLSSLELGDSALYFCASSVQVAGEETQYFGPGTRLLVL.

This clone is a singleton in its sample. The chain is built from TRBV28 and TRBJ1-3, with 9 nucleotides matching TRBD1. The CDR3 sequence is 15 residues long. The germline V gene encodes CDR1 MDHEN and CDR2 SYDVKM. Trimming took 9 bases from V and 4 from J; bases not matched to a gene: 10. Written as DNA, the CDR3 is TGTGCCAGTTCCACCCACGGGACAGGGGGAAACACCATATATTTT. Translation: CASSTHGTGGNTIYF.

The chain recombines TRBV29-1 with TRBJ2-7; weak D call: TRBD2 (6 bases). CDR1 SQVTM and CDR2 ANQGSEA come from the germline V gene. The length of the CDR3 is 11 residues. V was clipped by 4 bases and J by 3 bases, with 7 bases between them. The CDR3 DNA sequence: TGCAGCGTTGGCGGGAACTACGAGCAGTACTTC. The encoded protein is CSVGGNYEQYF.